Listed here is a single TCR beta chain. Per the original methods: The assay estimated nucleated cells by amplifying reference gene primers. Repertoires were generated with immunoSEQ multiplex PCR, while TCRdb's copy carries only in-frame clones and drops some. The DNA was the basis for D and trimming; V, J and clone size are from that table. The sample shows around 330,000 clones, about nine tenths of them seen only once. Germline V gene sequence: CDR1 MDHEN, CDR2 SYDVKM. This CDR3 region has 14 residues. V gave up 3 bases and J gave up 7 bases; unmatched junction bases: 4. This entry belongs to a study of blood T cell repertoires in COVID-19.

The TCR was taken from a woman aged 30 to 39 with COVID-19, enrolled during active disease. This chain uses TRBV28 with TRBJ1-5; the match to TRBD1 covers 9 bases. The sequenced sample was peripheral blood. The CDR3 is CASSLRQGDQPQHF. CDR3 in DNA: TGTGCCAGCAGTTTGAGACAGGGGGACCAGCCCCAGCATTTT.